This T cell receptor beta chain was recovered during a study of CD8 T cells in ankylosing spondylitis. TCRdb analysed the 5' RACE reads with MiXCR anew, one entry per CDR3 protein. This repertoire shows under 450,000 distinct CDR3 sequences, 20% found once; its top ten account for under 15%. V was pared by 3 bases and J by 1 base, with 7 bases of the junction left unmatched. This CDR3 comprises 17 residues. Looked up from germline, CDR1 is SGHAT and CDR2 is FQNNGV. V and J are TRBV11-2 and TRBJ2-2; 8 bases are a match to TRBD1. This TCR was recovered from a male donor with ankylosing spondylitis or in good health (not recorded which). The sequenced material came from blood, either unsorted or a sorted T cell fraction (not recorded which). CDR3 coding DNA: TGTGCCAGCAGCTTTCACCAGGGGGCTCTGAACACCGGGGAGCTGTTTTTT. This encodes CASSFHQGALNTGELFF.